Each of the 8 T cell receptor beta chains below was sequenced from the same sample in a study of T cell responses to AZD1222 COVID-19 vaccine. Generated by immunoSEQ multiplex PCR, the TCRdb table keeps only in-frame clones and is missing some. The repertoire holds about 140,000 clones, with 70% to 90% as singletons. Sequences were derived from peripheral blood, sampled 28 days after the second AZD1222 dose. Receptors were obtained from an adult who received the AZD1222 COVID-19 vaccine.

The J gene is TRBJ1-5, the V gene TRBV11-2, with D possibly TRBD1 on 6 matching bases. The CDR3 consists of 17 residues. Trimming took off 3 bases at V and 0 bases at J, with 15 bases between the two ends. CDR1 and CDR2 (germline): SGHAT, FQNNGV. The CDR3 DNA reads TGTGCCAGCAGCTTGACCAGCGCACAGGGTAGCAATCAGCCCCAGCATTTT. Translated: CASSLTSAQGSNQPQHF.

V and J are TRBV5-1 and TRBJ2-1; TRBD2 might be the D (6 bases). This CDR3 has 15 residues. Per germline, CDR1 SGHRS and CDR2 YFSETQ. V was pared by 6 bases and J by 5 bases, with 18 bases between. DNA for the CDR3: TGCGCCAGCAACCCCGGAGGGGCGGGACACAATGAGCAGTTCTTC. It translates to CASNPGGAGHNEQFF.

The chain recombines TRBV2 with TRBJ2-5, with D maybe TRBD1 (6 bases). Germline CDR1 reads SNHLY; CDR2 reads FYNNEI. The germline V and J ends were trimmed by 0 bases and 5 bases, with 13 bases remaining between them. This CDR3 is built from 15 residues. CDR3 sequence: CASSEAPTGGETQYF. The CDR3 nucleotides read TGTGCCAGCAGTGAAGCCCCGACAGGTGGGGAGACCCAGTACTTC.

The genes are TRBV9 and TRBJ1-2; no clear D gene. From germline, CDR1 is SGDLS and CDR2 YYNGEE. This CDR3 has 11 amino acids. The ends were cut back, 3 bases at V and 8 bases at J, with 8 bases in the middle. The chain's CDR3 is CASSAPAGYTF. Written as DNA, the CDR3 is TGTGCCAGCAGCGCTCCCGCGGGCTACACCTTC.

The V gene is TRBV5-4, the J gene TRBJ2-5; the D call may be TRBD1 or TRBD2 (5 bases each). The V end lost 2 bases, the J end lost 7 bases, and 12 bases lay between the germline ends. The germline V gene has CDR1 SGHNT and CDR2 YYREEE (reference sequence). The CDR3 has 13 amino acids. This chain's CDR3 is CASSLPGSGTQYF. The CDR3 bases are TGTGCCAGCAGCTTACCAGGGAGTGGGACCCAGTACTTC.

The chain employs TRBV19 and TRBJ2-7; 9 bases map to TRBD1. The CDR3 length is 12 residues. With V trimmed by 6 bases and J by 7 bases, 4 bases remained unmatched. Germline assignment: CDR1 LNHDA and CDR2 SQIVND (reference sequence). The CDR3 DNA reads as TGTGCCAGTAGGTCGACAGGGGGAGAGCAGTACTTC. Translated, it gives CASRSTGGEQYF.

J is TRBJ1-2 and V is TRBV14; D ambiguous. This CDR3 has 16 amino acids. The V end lost 1 base, the J end lost 4 bases, and 16 bases lay between the germline ends. Germline loops: CDR1 SGHDN, CDR2 FVKESK. For the CDR3, the DNA is TGTGCCAGCAGCCAAGGGTCTCCGAACGGCGCCTATGGCTACACCTTC. It encodes CASSQGSPNGAYGYTF.

The genes are TRBV6-1 and TRBJ1-1; 8 bases agree with TRBD1. The length of the CDR3 is 18 residues. The germline V gene encodes CDR1 MNHNS and CDR2 SASEGT. With 0 bases clipped from V and 7 bases from J, the junction kept 16 bases outside the gene matches. DNA of the CDR3: TGTGCCAGCAGTGAAGCGTTCCTGCAGGGGGCGGGGGCCCTTGAAGCTTTCTTT. Its translation: CASSEAFLQGAGALEAFF.